The entry below gives a single TCR beta chain sequence along with its context. The target antigen is unknown. Profiling relied on immunoSEQ multiplex PCR, and the TCRdb table lists in-frame clones only, not all of them. The sample lists under 25,000 clones, roughly nine tenths occurring once. This sample was included in a study of graft-versus-host responses after intestinal transplantation. Study overall: Induction using anti-thymocyte globulin, followed by tacrolimus and steroids for approximately 3 years, was given to all recipients. Study results and caveats: The marrow of recipients harbored GvH clones, and ileum or blood showed some of them first.

The V and J ends lost 5 bases and 4 bases respectively, with 14 bases between them. Germline V CDR1 and CDR2: LGHNA, YNFKEQ. The CDR3 has 14 residues. Marrow obtained after transplant originated from the posterior iliac crest or elsewhere. V gene TRBV4-2 combines with J gene TRBJ1-2; D is unclear. The TCR was taken from a human patient who received an intestinal transplant, so some T cells may come from the graft donor. The sample was bone marrow, taken roughly 19 weeks after transplant. CDR3 nucleotide sequence: TGTGCCAGCAGCTTGGGGTCGGCCGTCTATGGCTACACCTTC. Translation: CASSLGSAVYGYTF.